The subject of this entry is one T cell receptor beta chain. Only in-frame clones appear in the TCRdb table, and some are missing; sequencing was by immunoSEQ multiplex PCR. Of about 120,000 clones in the sample, 65% to 85% are singletons; the top ten hold 17%. Germline V gene sequence: CDR1 LNHNV, CDR2 YYDKDF (reference sequence). The CDR3 loop spans 16 amino acids. V lost 2 bases, J lost 2 bases, and 8 bases stayed unmatched. The data were obtained in a study of blood T cell repertoires in COVID-19. The J gene is TRBJ2-7, the V gene TRBV15; TRBD1 agrees at 8 bases. Sample: peripheral blood. The clonotype was recovered from a man aged 25 to 45 with COVID-19, enrolled during active disease. The CDR3 coding sequence is TGTGCCACCAGCAGAACAGGGGGTGAACTAACCTACGAGCAGTACTTC. Amino acid sequence: CATSRTGGELTYEQYF.